This T cell receptor (beta chain) originates from a study of Ad26.COV2.S vaccination and SARS-CoV-2 variants (dated by TCRdb to about 2021). In terms of the full investigation: Donors in the vaccine arm were drawn from COV1001, a multicentre, randomized, double-blind, placebo-controlled phase I-IIa trial testing Ad26.COV2.S in healthy adults. Participants in the trial were split at random into five groups of five each, receiving low-dose or high-dose Ad26.COV2.S once or twice, or else placebo on both occasions. Investigators did not know the trial group allocation while performing experiments and assessing outcomes. The specificity and breadth of SARS-CoV-2-reactive T cell receptors after Ad26.COV2.S vaccination were assessed by TCRbeta repertoire sequencing. Ad26.COV2.S was given intramuscularly at 5x10^10 or 1x10^11 viral particles, as a single shot or as two shots 56 days apart. The TCR-sequenced set comprised around 30 samples: roughly 19 Ad26.COV2.S vaccine recipients, 5 placebo recipients and 8 SARS-CoV-2 convalescent individuals. Overall study outcomes, separate from this receptor: Ad26.COV2.S recipients had higher spike-specific TCR breadth than placebo recipients (P = 0.0014). Non-spike TCR breadth was comparable between vaccine and placebo recipients, consistent with the vaccine containing only spike. After vaccination, spike-specific CD8+ and CD4+ T cell responses were reported to show substantial breadth. The study was not powered to compare responses between vaccine doses or regimens. It was noted by the authors that total T cell responses may have been underestimated by the TCR breadth and depth analyses.

The junction shows trimming of 7 bases on V and 5 bases on J, plus 19 bases between the germline ends. The CDR3 spans 15 residues, from the cysteine through the phenylalanine. Here the CDR3 DNA is all that survives: 45 bases in frame from base 1. The germline V gene specifies KGHDR as CDR1 and SFDVKD as CDR2. The immunoSEQ Assay was used to sequence TCRbeta CDR3 regions. After extraction, genomic DNA underwent amplification by bias-controlled multiplex PCR, followed by high-throughput sequencing. In the authors' own workflow: Collapsing and filtering of sequences were performed to quantify the absolute abundance of each unique TCRbeta CDR3 region. T cell fraction was estimated by normalization of TCRbeta template counts to usable DNA, with usable DNA being measured through amplification of reference genes present in all nucleated cells. Repertoire TCRs were annotated as SARS-CoV-2-specific when V gene, CDR3 amino acid sequence and J gene were exactly matched to a known reactive TCR set. MIRA supplied the reference SARS-CoV-2 TCR set, which was filtered for enrichment in COVID-19-positive ImmuneCODE repertoires so that public or cross-reactive TCRs were removed. Drawing on the MIRA antigens, annotated TCRs were analysed further at the level of specific ORF or position within ORF. Breadth was defined as annotated unique rearrangements over total unique productive rearrangements; depth was the summed frequency of those rearrangements. Two-sided Wilcoxon rank-sum tests were applied when comparing TCR breadth between groups. Held by TCRdb, this immuneACCESS table contains in-frame sequences only and omits some clones. Under half of the omission traces to an unresolved V gene where checked; the cause of the rest is unknown. V, J and clone size were drawn from that table, and D and trimming were deduced from the DNA. Across this sample there are about 680,000 clones, with more than 80% seen only once. The top ten constitute roughly 1.5% of the sample.

The meaning of the sample's treatment or condition label: over 15 received Ad26.COV2.S at low or high dose, single or two shots; a few received placebo; per-sample allocation not given. Repertoires of vaccine and placebo recipients were sequenced from samples taken on day 63 after the first injection. In Cohort 1b, 25 or so adults aged 18-55 years were enrolled at a single site in Boston, USA, between 29 July and 7 August 2020. Ad26.COV2.S was a replication-incompetent adenovirus type 26 vector that expressed a prefusion-stabilized SARS-CoV-2 spike protein derived from the original Wuhan strain. Note on this clone: Its recognized antigen is unknown. Base qualities are missing; no much larger clone stands one base away.

The TCR comes from a person aged 18 to 59 who received the Ad26.COV2.S COVID-19 vaccine or a placebo. The rearrangement joined TRBV24-1 to TRBJ2-5; TRBD1 is a possible D gene, resting on 5 matching bases. Sequenced material: peripheral blood, taken in a trial of Ad26.COV2.S vaccine versus placebo. The encoded CDR3 is CATSQGSRVGETQYF. The base sequence is TGTGCCACCAGCCAGGGAAGTCGAGTGGGGGAGACCCAGTACTTC.